The following is a T cell receptor beta chain sequence with its context. The antigen is undetermined. These data are taken from a study of shared clonotypes between healthy human individuals. Study in general: Plates per donor: three CD4 naive, three CD4 memory, two CD8 naive, one CD8 memory. Study results and limitations: It was observed that roughly 5% of naive CD4 clonotypes were shared across a handful of donors.

This was a deep-level run. This table comes from immunoSEQ multiplex PCR, and its TCRdb copy is limited to in-frame clones, with some not included. This sample carries roughly 2.2 million clones, approximately 93% of them seen once, and the ten largest clones take under 0.45%. From CD4+ cells came CD45RA+ naive and CD45RA-negative memory subsets. The germline V gene has CDR1 SGHRS and CDR2 YFSETQ. This CDR3 is 14 amino acids long. V shed 0 bases and J shed 3 bases, with 9 bases lying between them. Sample: naive CD4+ T cells from PBMCs. Indicated subset: CD45RA+ positively selected. The sequence derives from a man aged 18 to 30 in good health. Some clones in this sample may be carry-over from other donors' samples. The chain couples TRBV5-1 to TRBJ1-2; perhaps TRBD1 as D (6 bases). The CDR3 loop is CASSLGQEHYGYTF. CDR3 sequence (DNA): TGCGCCAGCAGCTTGGGACAGGAACACTATGGCTACACCTTC.